The text below deals with one TCR beta chain. What it binds is not known. TCRbeta library preparation incorporated unique molecular identifiers. A single record per CDR3 protein comes from TCRdb applying MiXCR to the PCR reads. The sample carries 98,000 or so distinct CDR3 sequences, 20% to 30% recorded once. The data derive from a study of T-cell reconstitution after alpha-beta-depleted transplantation in children. The study, taken as a whole, reports: Surviving recipient T cells and thymic progenitors underlay high day-60 TCRbeta diversity in some patients. Newly produced T cells mostly accounted for T-cell counts and diversity one year post-transplant. Expanded clones from the graft, numbering several hundred, reportedly supplied alpha-beta T cells about two months after transplant.

The germline V gene encodes CDR1 MNHNS and CDR2 SASEGT. The CDR3 contains 16 residues. Trimming cost V 6 bases and J 1 base, with 16 bases left between them. The specimen comprised PBMCs, sampled before TCRalphabeta/CD19-depleted stem cell transplant. This chain uses TRBV6-1 with TRBJ2-1, with D maybe TRBD2 (6 bases). The receptor was derived from a boy younger than 10 with acute lymphoblastic leukemia, due to receive a stem cell transplant. The CDR3 region has the DNA TGTGCCAGCAGCCCCATGGGAGGCTTGTCCTACAATGAGCAGTTCTTC. Its protein product is CASSPMGGLSYNEQFF.